This TCR beta chain was sequenced in a study of shared clonotypes between healthy human individuals (dated by TCRdb to the early 2020s). Looking at the study overall: The cohort included a few men and a couple of women between 18 and 49 years of age. For each donor, CD4 naive and CD4 memory were each run on three plates, CD8 naive on two plates, and CD8 memory on one plate. Blood TCR repertoires of five healthy adults were deeply sequenced to estimate repertoire size and the extent of clonotype sharing between individuals. To increase sequencing depth and limit assay-specific biases, different laboratories used diverse techniques to prepare libraries and sequence TCR repertoires. Between about 0.94 and 10 billion PBMCs per donor were obtained by leukapheresis.

What the work shows at the level of the full study, not this receptor alone: Naive subsets generally had larger estimated clonotype richness than memory subsets did. Sampling was limited to blood, and TCR repertoires in tissue likely differ from TCR repertoires in blood. Incomplete sequencing was indicated by rarefaction of sorted-subset datasets, despite the large sequencing depth. Sharing across a few donors was observed for roughly 5.4% of naive CD4, less than 4% of naive CD8, about 2.5% of memory CD4, and roughly 0.4% of memory CD8 clonotypes. Based on pairwise subsampling, the degree of clonotype sharing among donors was expected to be affected by sequencing depth. Compared with non-shared clonotypes, clonotypes shared by all four sorted-subset donors had higher generation probabilities. The genetic and exposure-history diversity represented was limited by the small number of donors.

The germline V and J ends show losses of 5 bases and 2 bases respectively, and no gene match explains 8 bases of the junction. From cysteine to phenylalanine, the CDR3 is 18 amino acids long. The read is trimmed to its CDR3 DNA, 54 bases read in frame from base 1. The germline V gene (reference sequence) provides CDR1 MNHEY and CDR2 SMNVEV. The donors were healthy, HIV-negative adults with no recently reported acute infections or vaccinations. Every donor was a Caucasian adult living in Nashville, Tennessee, USA. CD4+ T cells were enriched through magnetic negative selection, after which naive cells were positively selected on CD45RA and the remaining negative fraction served as the memory subset. Blood was obtained by leukapheresis, after which PBMCs were separated by Ficoll-Histopaque density gradient centrifugation and cryopreserved in liquid nitrogen vapor phase. Analytical flow cytometry was used to check the purity and quantity of every magnetically sorted T cell population. From each sorted fraction, genomic DNA was isolated and quantified by UV absorbance on a Nanodrop 2000c.

Concerning this clone itself: The antigen it recognizes is unknown. There are no base qualities to consult, and no much larger clone falls within one base.

Using the deep immunoSEQ assay, multiplex PCR amplified TCR CDR3 regions from genomic DNA. Extracted genomic DNA from each cell subset was distributed evenly across all wells of several immunoSEQ 96-well plates, and each plate was treated as a replicate. For sorted subsets, approximately 190 ng of genomic DNA, equivalent to tens of thousands of T cell genomes, went into each replicate PCR. Purified libraries were quantified with a Qubit 3.0 fluorometer, sized on a Bioanalyzer 2100, and re-quantified with the KAPA Library Quantification kit. Every immunoSEQ 96-well plate was sequenced on a separate single-read 150-cycle Illumina NextSeq 550 flow cell. In the authors' own workflow: Because only junctional sequences without quality scores were contained in the immunoSEQ output, filtering matching that applied to full-length reads could not be performed. To assign V/J genes and CDR3, sequences were annotated against IMGT germline references using PyIR, a Python wrapper for IgBLAST v1.9. Reads were removed for weak V/J assignments (E-value above 1e-6), missing CDR3, stop codons, out-of-frame junctions, or ambiguous translated residues. V3J clonotypes were defined as sequences sharing an identical inferred V gene, J gene, and CDR3 amino acid sequence. To compute the percentage overlap between repertoires, the number of shared unique clonotypes was divided by the size of the smaller repertoire. Repertoire richness was assessed with RTK rarefaction, the Chao1 estimator, and Recon v2.1 estimates of unobserved clonotypes. Generation probabilities were computed with OLGA for all TCRbeta clonotypes obtained by the gDNA method from several donors. TCRdb holds this immuneACCESS table with in-frame rearrangements only. Some clones are missing; in checked studies, unresolved V genes explain under half, and the rest has no known cause. That table supplies the V and J calls and clone size; D and trimming were determined from the DNA. The sample table shows about 1 million clones, and roughly 80% are seen once. The ten top clones hold approximately 1.5% of the sample.

The chain links TRBV27 with TRBJ2-1, and 14 junction bases match TRBD2. The clonotype originates from a man in his late teens or twenties in good health. The source material was memory CD4+ T cells sorted from blood. Per the publication, the cell subset or site label means: CD45RA-negative fraction. The DNA is as follows: TGTGCCAGCAGTCTACAGACTAGCGGGAGGGAGGCCTACAATGAGCAGTTCTTC. This is translated as CASSLQTSGREAYNEQFF.